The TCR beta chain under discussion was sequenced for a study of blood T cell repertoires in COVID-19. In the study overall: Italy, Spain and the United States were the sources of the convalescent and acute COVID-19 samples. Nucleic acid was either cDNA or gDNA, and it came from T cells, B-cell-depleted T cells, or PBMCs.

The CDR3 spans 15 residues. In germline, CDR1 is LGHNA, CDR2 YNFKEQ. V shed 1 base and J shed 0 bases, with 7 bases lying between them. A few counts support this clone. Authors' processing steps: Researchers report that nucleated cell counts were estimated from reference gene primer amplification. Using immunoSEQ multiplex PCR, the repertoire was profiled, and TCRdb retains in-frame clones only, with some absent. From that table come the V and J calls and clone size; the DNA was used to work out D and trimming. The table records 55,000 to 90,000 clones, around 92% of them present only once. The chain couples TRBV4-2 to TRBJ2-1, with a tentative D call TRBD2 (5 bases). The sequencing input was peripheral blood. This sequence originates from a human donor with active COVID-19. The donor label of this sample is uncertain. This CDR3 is CASSQGGSSYNEQFF. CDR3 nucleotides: TGTGCCAGCAGCCAAGGTGGGAGCTCCTACAATGAGCAGTTCTTC.